This TCR beta chain was recorded in a study of Graves' ophthalmopathy and Graves' hyperthyroidism. The overall study: Prior to any treatment, peripheral blood was collected at the time of initial diagnosis. Study results and limitations: Using 13 signatures, a model distinguished ophthalmopathy from stable hyperthyroidism, reaching around 87% sensitivity and 65% to 84% specificity. Detected in blood as well were most expanded thyroid clonotypes with frequency above 0.001.

Amplification of the TCR beta CDR3 regions used RNA transcripts (as template). An opening RT-PCR round employed HTBI primers and preceded a second-round multiplex PCR. Via MiXCR, TCRdb re-called the multiplex PCR reads, giving one row per CDR3 protein. The sample includes hundreds of thousands of distinct CDR3 sequences, 13% to 15% of them seen just once. PBMCs were density-gradient isolated from approximately 9.8 ml fresh blood. This CDR3 has 15 residues. In germline, CDR1 is SGHVS, CDR2 FNYEAQ. Losses at the gene ends were 4 bases for V and 5 bases for J; bases not matched to a gene: 9. This clonotype came up many times. Its antigen is unidentified.

The receptor comes from a woman aged 25 to 39 with Graves' ophthalmopathy. The chain uses TRBV7-6 and TRBJ1-1; 8 nucleotides align to TRBD1. The specimen was blood. The CDR3, as DNA: TGTGCCAGCAGCTCACAGGACAGGGTGCGGACTGAAGCTTTCTTT. Translating gives CASSSQDRVRTEAFF.